This TCR beta chain was obtained from a study of T cell repertoires in cytomegalovirus infection. General study findings and limits: The response measured ex vivo was dominated by TCR beta clonotypes (HLA-C-restricted and CMV-specific).

V shed 4 bases and J 3 bases; nucleotides not matched to a gene: 5. The CDR3 contains 15 residues. CDR1 is MNHEY and CDR2 is SMNVEV in the germline V gene (reference sequence). As concerns this clonotype: The antigen is undetermined.

TCRdb recomputed calls from the reads with MiXCR, one row per CDR3 protein. The sample lists about 490,000 distinct CDR3 sequences, 16% occurring once. The clonotype comes from a human donor in good health (CMV status not recorded). Some clones in this sample may be carry-over from other donors' samples. Material: CD8+ T cells from PBMCs. The chain joins TRBV27 to TRBJ1-3; 8 bases line up with TRBD1. The CDR3 region has the DNA TGTGCCAGCAGTTCTCAGGGGGCGCTTGGAAACACCATATATTTT. This gives the protein CASSSQGALGNTIYF.